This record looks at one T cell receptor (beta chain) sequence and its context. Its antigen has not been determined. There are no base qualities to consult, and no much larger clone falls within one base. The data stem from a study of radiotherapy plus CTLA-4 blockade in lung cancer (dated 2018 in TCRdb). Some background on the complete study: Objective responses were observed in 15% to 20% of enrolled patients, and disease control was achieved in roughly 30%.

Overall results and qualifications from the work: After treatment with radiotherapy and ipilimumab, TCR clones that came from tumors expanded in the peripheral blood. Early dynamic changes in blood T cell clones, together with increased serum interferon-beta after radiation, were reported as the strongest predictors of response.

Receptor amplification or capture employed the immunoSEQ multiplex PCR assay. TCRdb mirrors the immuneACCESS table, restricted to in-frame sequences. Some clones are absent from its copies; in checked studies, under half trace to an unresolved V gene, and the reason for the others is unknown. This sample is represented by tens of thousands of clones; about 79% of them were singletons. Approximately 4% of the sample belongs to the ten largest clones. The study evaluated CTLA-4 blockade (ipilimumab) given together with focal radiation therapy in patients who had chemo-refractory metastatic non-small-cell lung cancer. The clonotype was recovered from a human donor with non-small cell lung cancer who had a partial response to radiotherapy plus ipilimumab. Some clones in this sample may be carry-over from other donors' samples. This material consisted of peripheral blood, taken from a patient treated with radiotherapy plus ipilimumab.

For the CDR3, the sequence is CSTTDSYEQYF. The nucleotides read TGCAGTACAACTGACAGTTACGAGCAGTACTTC. The chain was built from TRBV20-1 and TRBJ2-7, with a weak D call of TRBD1 (5 bases match). The CDR3 holds 11 amino acids from the cysteine to the phenylalanine. The entry retains the CDR3 DNA only, 33 bases that are in frame from base 1. The junction shows trimming of 8 bases on V and 4 bases on J, plus 12 bases between the germline ends. The germline V gene (reference sequence) gives CDR1 as DFQATT and CDR2 as SNEGSKA.